Shown below are 10 T cell receptor beta chains from a single sample sequenced in a study of cytomegalovirus exposure and HLA in healthy donors. PCR employed 60 Vbeta and 13 Jbeta primers. Repertoires were generated with immunoSEQ multiplex PCR, while TCRdb's copy carries only in-frame clones and drops some. The sample holds over 20,000 clones; 79% are singletons and the top ten take 4% to 5.5%. The sequenced sample was PBMCs. The receptors were gathered from a male donor in good health and CMV-seronegative.

In this sample, this clone turned up a few times. The chain recombines TRBV5-6 with TRBJ2-1; a weak D match, TRBD1 (5 bases). The CDR3 runs 15 residues. CDR1 and CDR2 from the germline V gene are SGHDT and YYEEEE. The V end was cut by 3 bases, the J end by 5 bases, with 15 bases between. CDR3 sequence (DNA): TGTGCCAGCAGCTCCGCTCGTCAGGGCCACAATGAGCAGTTCTTC. Protein product: CASSSARQGHNEQFF.

The chain recombines TRBV19 with TRBJ2-1; tentatively, D is TRBD2 (6 bases). V lost 1 base and J lost 5, with 9 bases in between. Germline lookup yields CDR1 LNHDA and CDR2 SQIVND (reference sequence). The CDR3 spans 14 residues. The DNA of the CDR3 is TGTGCCAGTAGTATAGCGGGAGCCCACAATGAGCAGTTCTTC. It codes for CASSIAGAHNEQFF. Complete variable domain (other parts from reference TRBV19 and TRBJ2-1): DGGITQSPKYLFRKEGQNVTLSCEQNLNHDAMYWYRQDPGQGLRLIYYSQIVNDFQKGDIAEGYSVSREKKESFPLTVTSAQKNPTAFYLCASSIAGAHNEQFFGPGTRLTVL.

A note on this clone: The identical CDR3 is also encoded by other nucleotide sequences in the sample. This chain links TRBV4-3 with TRBJ2-7, with D unresolved. Germline lookup yields CDR1 LGHNA and CDR2 YSLEER. The CDR3 covers 16 residues. Trimming took off 0 bases at V and 3 bases at J, with 15 bases between the two ends. Here the CDR3 DNA reads TGCGCCAGCAGCCAAGATCGGTCTAGAAAAAACTACGAGCAGTACTTC. It codes for CASSQDRSRKNYEQYF.

The DNA of the CDR3 is TGTGCCAGCAGTGGGGACTCGATACCCCAAGAGACCCAGTACTTC. This gives the protein CASSGDSIPQETQYF. The chain links TRBV2 to TRBJ2-5; D perhaps matches TRBD2 (6 bases). The CDR3 length is 15 residues. V was clipped by 4 bases and J by 1 base, with 13 bases between them. CDR1 and CDR2 (germline): SNHLY, FYNNEI.

The chain links TRBV19 to TRBJ1-2, with D unclear. Germline V CDR1 and CDR2: LNHDA, SQIVND (reference sequence). The CDR3 consists of 15 residues. Trimming removed 7 bases at V and 3 bases at J, with 18 bases between. The CDR3 DNA reads TGTGCCAGTACCTCCGCTTCAACAGCAGACTATGGCTACACCTTC. Its translation is CASTSASTADYGYTF.

This clone was picked up one time. Written as DNA, the CDR3 is TGTGCCAGCAGCGTCCCGGGACAGGGGAGGACCGGGGAGCTGTTTTTT. Translating gives CASSVPGQGRTGELFF. This chain links TRBV9 with TRBJ2-2; TRBD1 aligns across 10 bases. The CDR3 is 16 amino acids. V gave up 2 bases and J gave up 5 bases; unmatched junction bases: 6. CDR1 and CDR2 (germline): SGDLS, YYNGEE.

The chain employs TRBV5-1 and TRBJ2-3, with D maybe TRBD2 (5 bases). The CDR3 is 17 residues long. The germline gives CDR1 SGHRS, CDR2 YFSETQ. The V gene lost 3 bases and the J gene lost 2 bases, with 19 bases spanning the gap. DNA for the CDR3: TGCGCCAGCAGCTCCCCCCACCTAGCTGAAGCCACAGATACGCAGTATTTT. This codes for CASSSPHLAEATDTQYF.

The rearrangement uses TRBV5-1 and TRBJ2-3, with unresolved D. Looked up from germline, CDR1 is SGHRS and CDR2 is YFSETQ. This CDR3 comprises 15 residues. V lost 4 bases, J lost 2 bases, and 14 bases lay in between. The CDR3, as DNA: TGCGCCAGCAGCCCTGAGAGGCCAGACACAGATACGCAGTATTTT. It translates to CASSPERPDTDTQYF.

This clone was counted only a few times. This chain uses TRBV5-1 with TRBJ1-1; D call uncertain. CDR3 length: 13 amino acids. Germline assignment: CDR1 SGHRS and CDR2 YFSETQ. Trimming stripped 0 bases from V and 1 base from J, with 4 bases between. CDR3 loop: CASSLGGNTEAFF. The CDR3 coding sequence is TGCGCCAGCAGCTTGGGAGGGAACACTGAAGCTTTCTTT.

This chain joins TRBV10-3 and TRBJ2-2, with 8 bases identical to TRBD2. The CDR3 consists of 15 residues. V shed 4 bases, J shed 5 bases, and the junction held 6 bases outside the gene matches. CDR1 ENHRY and CDR2 SYGVKD come from the germline V gene. The CDR3 here is CAISGPGGETGELFF. DNA of the CDR3: TGTGCCATCAGTGGACCGGGAGGGGAAACCGGGGAGCTGTTTTTT.